One and the same sample provided the 30 T cell receptor beta chains below, sequenced in a study of CD8 T cells in Susac syndrome. RNA was extracted with the RNeasy kit, and a quantity of 0.5 to 1 ug was reverse transcribed using random hexamers. TCRdb re-called the immunoSEQ multiplex PCR reads through MiXCR, storing one row per CDR3 protein. The data hold around 170,000 distinct CDR3 sequences, with approximately 94% observed a single time. Material: CD4+ T cells from PBMCs. The receptors stem from a human donor with Susac syndrome.

A single count supports this clonotype. The V call is TRBV9, the J call TRBJ2-5; 12 nucleotides align to TRBD1. CDR1 SGDLS and CDR2 YYNGEE come from the germline V gene. V shed 4 bases, J shed 4 bases, and the junction held 11 bases outside the gene matches. This CDR3 has 17 residues. The DNA of the CDR3 is TGTGCCAGCAGCCCTAGGGACGGGACAGGGGGCGCAGAGACCCAGTACTTC. Translation: CASSPRDGTGGAETQYF.

This clonotype was detected once. The chain uses TRBV20-1 and TRBJ2-3, with D perhaps matching TRBD2 (5 bases). V lost 3 bases to trimming and J lost 4 bases, with 8 bases between them. The CDR3 spans 12 residues. The V gene's germline CDR1 is DFQATT and CDR2 SNEGSKA (reference sequence). CDR3 DNA sequence: TGCAGTGCTAGGGGTAGCGCAGATACGCAGTATTTT. This translates into CSARGSADTQYF.

The chain is built from TRBV20-1 and TRBJ2-1; 14 bases fit TRBD2. The germline V gene encodes CDR1 DFQATT and CDR2 SNEGSKA (reference sequence). V lost 3 bases and J lost 7; bases outside the gene matches: 11. The CDR3 consists of 17 residues. CDR3 sequence: CSASRYQGLAGVNEQFF. In DNA, the CDR3 is TGCAGTGCTAGCCGCTATCAGGGACTAGCGGGGGTAAATGAGCAGTTCTTC.

The chain links TRBV20-1 to TRBJ1-1; D ambiguous. The V end lost 3 bases, the J end lost 1 base, and 9 bases lay between the germline ends. Germline CDR1 reads DFQATT; CDR2 reads SNEGSKA (reference sequence). This CDR3 region has 13 residues. The CDR3 DNA is TGCAGTGCTAGGGCTAAAAAGAACACTGAAGCTTTCTTT. This translates into CSARAKKNTEAFF.

The rearrangement joins TRBV10-3 to TRBJ2-6; D is uncertain. This CDR3 is built from 16 residues. In germline, CDR1 is ENHRY, CDR2 SYGVKD. The ends were cut back, 10 bases at V and 4 bases at J, with 20 bases in the middle. The CDR3 is CASESRGSSGANVLTF. DNA of the CDR3: TGTGCCAGCGAAAGTCGAGGTAGCTCCGGGGCCAACGTCCTGACTTTC.

This clonotype was picked up one time. This chain joins TRBV5-1 and TRBJ2-6; D may be TRBD2 (5 bases). Germline V gene lookup returns CDR1 SGHRS and CDR2 YFSETQ. This CDR3 has 17 residues. The V and J ends lost 3 bases and 0 bases respectively, with 13 bases between them. CDR3 DNA sequence: TGCGCCAGCAGCTCAGGACTTGCCAACTCTGGGGCCAACGTCCTGACTTTC. Translated: CASSSGLANSGANVLTF.

This rearrangement joins TRBV30 to TRBJ1-2; D ambiguous. CDR3 length: 13 residues. Germline lookup yields CDR1 GTSNPN and CDR2 SVGIG (reference sequence). V lost 0 bases, J lost 3 bases, and 8 bases lay in between. Written as DNA, the CDR3 is TGTGCCTGGAGTGTAAGGCGGGACTATGGCTACACCTTC. It is translated as CAWSVRRDYGYTF.

V is TRBV20-1 and J is TRBJ2-2; 13 bases map to TRBD2. V shed 2 bases, J shed 4 bases, and the junction held 4 bases outside the gene matches. The CDR3 covers 16 residues. Per germline, CDR1 DFQATT and CDR2 SNEGSKA (reference sequence). The CDR3 is CSARRLAGGFTGELFF. DNA for the CDR3: TGCAGTGCTAGACGACTAGCGGGGGGATTCACCGGGGAGCTGTTTTTT.

V is TRBV7-9 and J is TRBJ1-6; D may be TRBD1 (6 bases). The CDR3 has 18 residues. V was shortened by 8 bases and J by 9 bases, with 29 bases between the two germline ends. Per the germline V gene, CDR1 is SEHNR and CDR2 is FQNEAQ (reference sequence). The CDR3 coding sequence is TGTGCCAGCGGGGCGAGGGCAGGGGATTCTTCCCAATTTTCACCCCTCCACTTT. As protein: CASGARAGDSSQFSPLHF.

The rearrangement uses TRBV3-1 and TRBJ2-7; maybe TRBD2 (5 bases). This CDR3 contains 12 residues. The V end lost 3 bases, the J end lost 6 bases, and 9 bases lay between the germline ends. Germline loops: CDR1 LGHDT, CDR2 YNNKEL (reference sequence). The CDR3 sequence is CASSHSAGEQYF. The CDR3 region has the DNA TGTGCCAGCAGCCATAGTGCGGGCGAGCAGTACTTC.

This sequence joins TRBV30 and TRBJ1-1, with TRBD1 matching 8 bases. Trimming removed 1 base from V and 2 bases from J; junction bases left unmatched: 6. This CDR3 contains 15 residues. The germline V gene encodes CDR1 GTSNPN and CDR2 SVGIG (reference sequence). In nucleotides, the CDR3 is TGTGCCTGGAGTGAGTGGCAGGGGGCTAACACTGAAGCTTTCTTT. Its protein is CAWSEWQGANTEAFF.

This chain joins TRBV30 and TRBJ1-5; weak D call: TRBD1 (5 bases). V was cut by 1 base and J by 0 bases, with 7 bases left in between. The length of the CDR3 is 14 residues. Germline V gene sequence: CDR1 GTSNPN, CDR2 SVGIG (reference sequence). CDR3 region: CAWSGQSSNQPQHF. Written as DNA, the CDR3 is TGTGCCTGGAGTGGACAGAGTAGCAATCAGCCCCAGCATTTT.

The chain links TRBV9 to TRBJ1-6; D is unresolved. V lost 5 bases, J lost 0 bases, and 6 bases lay in between. CDR3 size: 14 residues. Germline values: CDR1 SGDLS, CDR2 YYNGEE. The CDR3 loop reads CASRRDSYNSPLHF. Here the CDR3 DNA reads TGTGCCAGCAGGAGGGACTCCTATAATTCACCCCTCCACTTT.

This sequence joins TRBV4-3 and TRBJ2-3; 10 bases match TRBD2. Germline V gene data show CDR1 as LGHNA and CDR2 as YSLEER. V was clipped by 3 bases and J by 0 bases; unmatched bases: 6. The CDR3 contains 17 residues. The CDR3: CASSQSGGALSTDTQYF. The DNA for the CDR3 is TGCGCCAGCAGCCAGAGCGGGGGGGCCCTTAGCACAGATACGCAGTATTTT.

Here the CDR3 reads CSVDPSGAGELFF. The CDR3 nucleotides are TGCAGCGTTGACCCTAGCGGGGCCGGGGAGCTGTTTTTT. J is TRBJ2-2 and V is TRBV29-1; 9 nucleotides match TRBD2. The CDR3 runs to 13 residues. V dropped 3 bases and J dropped 6; count of bases not matched to a gene: 2. Germline loops: CDR1 SQVTM, CDR2 ANQGSEA.

The chain links TRBV6-6 to TRBJ1-2, with D hard to call. Germline values: CDR1 MNHNY, CDR2 SVGAGI (reference sequence). CDR3 length: 12 amino acids. The V end lost 4 bases, the J end lost 3 bases, and 6 bases lay between the germline ends. The CDR3 here is CASSLPDYGYTF. DNA for the CDR3: TGTGCCAGCAGTTTGCCGGACTATGGCTACACCTTC.

V usage is TRBV30 and J usage is TRBJ2-3; 7 nucleotides line up with TRBD2. The CDR3 sequence is 14 residues long. Per the germline V gene, CDR1 is GTSNPN and CDR2 is SVGIG (reference sequence). The J segment lost 5 bases and the V segment lost 4 bases, leaving 9 bases of the junction unmatched. The CDR3 region is CAWNHGVAGDTQYF. CDR3 nucleotides: TGTGCCTGGAACCACGGGGTAGCGGGAGATACGCAGTATTTT. Full variable domain (missing parts from reference TRBV30 and TRBJ2-3): SQTIHQWPATLVQPVGSPLSLECTVEGTSNPNLYWYRQAAGRGLQLLFYSVGIGQISSEVPQNLSASRPQDRQFILSSKKLLLSDSGFYLCAWNHGVAGDTQYFGPGTRLTVL.

V gene TRBV5-1 combines with J gene TRBJ2-7; D gene ambiguous. Germline V gene sequence: CDR1 SGHRS, CDR2 YFSETQ. The CDR3 consists of 16 residues. V lost 1 base, J lost 2 bases, and 16 bases lay in between. The CDR3 coding sequence is TGCGCCAGCAGCTTGTTTCCAGGCCCTCCAACCTACGAGCAGTACTTC. Translated, it gives CASSLFPGPPTYEQYF.

The J gene is TRBJ2-3, the V gene TRBV4-3; 9 positions match TRBD2. Losses at the gene ends were 0 bases for V and 5 bases for J; bases not matched to a gene: 6. CDR3 size: 16 residues. Looked up from germline, CDR1 is LGHNA and CDR2 is YSLEER. The CDR3, as DNA: TGCGCCAGCAGCCAAGAAGGCGGGGGGGCGGAAGATACGCAGTATTTT. It specifies CASSQEGGGAEDTQYF.

This chain connects TRBV7-2 to TRBJ2-3; 7 positions agree with TRBD1. Germline assignment: CDR1 SGHTA and CDR2 FQGNSA. V trimming: 4 bases; J trimming: 5 bases; junction bases outside the gene matches: 15. This CDR3 has 17 residues. CDR3 in amino acids: CASSSPRDRAKGDTQYF. In DNA, the CDR3 is TGTGCCAGCAGCTCACCTCGAGACAGGGCCAAGGGAGATACGCAGTATTTT.

The chain uses TRBV11-2 and TRBJ2-5; D is uncertain. With 4 bases removed from V and 4 bases from J, the gap between germline ends came to 13 bases. The V gene's germline CDR1 is SGHAT and CDR2 FQNNGV. The CDR3 totals 14 residues. The CDR3 reads CASSYEVTGETQYF. The DNA of the CDR3 is TGTGCCAGCAGCTACGAAGTCACTGGAGAGACCCAGTACTTC.

The rearrangement joins TRBV5-1 to TRBJ2-2; 7 bases fit TRBD1. This CDR3 has 16 residues. Looked up from germline, CDR1 is SGHRS and CDR2 is YFSETQ. V lost 3 bases to trimming and J lost 3 bases; unmatched junction nucleotides: 8. CDR3 in amino acids: CASSSRQGIDTGELFF. The CDR3 DNA reads as TGCGCCAGCAGCTCCCGACAGGGTATCGACACCGGGGAGCTGTTTTTT.

V usage is TRBV7-3 and J usage is TRBJ1-6, with D unresolved. The CDR3 has 13 residues. Looked up from germline, CDR1 is SGHTA and CDR2 is FQGTGA. V lost 3 bases and J lost 5, with 5 bases in between. This CDR3 is CASSLQDNSPLHF. In DNA, the CDR3 is TGTGCCAGCAGCTTGCAGGATAATTCACCCCTCCACTTT.

This chain links TRBV3-1 with TRBJ2-5, with a tentative D call TRBD2 (5 bases). Trimming cost V 4 bases and J 5 bases, with 14 bases left between them. The germline gives CDR1 LGHDT, CDR2 YNNKEL (reference sequence). The CDR3 has 14 residues. Here the CDR3 reads CASSPLRGSETQYF. The CDR3 coding sequence is TGTGCCAGCAGCCCGCTAAGAGGGTCGGAGACCCAGTACTTC.

CDR3 nucleotides: TGTGCCACCAGCTTCTCGCTTCAAGAGACCCAGTACTTC. The encoded protein is CATSFSLQETQYF. The genes are TRBV15 and TRBJ2-5; no definite D call. Germline CDR1 is LNHNV and CDR2 is YYDKDF (reference sequence). This CDR3 comprises 13 residues. The V gene lost 5 bases and the J gene lost 2 bases, with 9 bases spanning the gap.

The chain is built from TRBV5-1 and TRBJ2-7; 8 nucleotides line up with TRBD1. The CDR3 consists of 15 residues. V was pared by 2 bases and J by 2 bases, with 6 bases of the junction left unmatched. The germline CDR1 and CDR2 sequences are SGHRS and YFSETQ. The CDR3 loop is CASSLQGGFTYEQYF. The DNA for the CDR3 is TGCGCCAGCAGCTTACAGGGGGGATTCACCTACGAGCAGTACTTC.

The J gene is TRBJ2-2, the V gene TRBV29-1; D assignment may be TRBD1 or TRBD2 (5 bases each). This CDR3 has 15 amino acids. V shed 4 bases and J shed 6 bases, with 18 bases lying between them. Per germline, CDR1 SQVTM and CDR2 ANQGSEA. The CDR3, as DNA: TGCAGCGTTGTAGCGCCCACGGGGCGGGCCGGGGAGCTGTTTTTT. Protein: CSVVAPTGRAGELFF.

This chain joins TRBV20-1 and TRBJ2-5; D is unclear. Germline CDR1 reads DFQATT; CDR2 reads SNEGSKA (reference sequence). This CDR3 comprises 13 residues. V lost 5 bases to trimming and J lost 5 bases, with 15 bases between them. The DNA of the CDR3 is TGCAGTGCTGGTTATTTGGGTCGGGAGACCCAGTACTTC. Its protein is CSAGYLGRETQYF.

V is TRBV29-1 and J is TRBJ2-5, with 7 nucleotides matching TRBD1. CDR3 length: 15 amino acids. Looked up from germline, CDR1 is SQVTM and CDR2 is ANQGSEA. V lost 4 bases, J lost 5 bases, and 13 bases stayed unmatched. CDR3 loop: CSVGVLGRGFETQYF. CDR3 nucleotides: TGCAGCGTTGGTGTTTTGGGCAGGGGGTTCGAGACCCAGTACTTC.

The chain links TRBV30 to TRBJ1-5; no reliable D call. The germline V and J ends were trimmed by 0 bases and 0 bases, with 15 bases remaining between them. CDR1 and CDR2 (germline): GTSNPN, SVGIG (reference sequence). The CDR3 is 17 amino acids. CDR3 DNA sequence: TGTGCCTGGAGTGTATCGCGCGACACATATAGCAATCAGCCCCAGCATTTT. This translates into CAWSVSRDTYSNQPQHF. Supplemented by reference TRBV30 and TRBJ1-5, the full variable domain reads SQTIHQWPATLVQPVGSPLSLECTVEGTSNPNLYWYRQAAGRGLQLLFYSVGIGQISSEVPQNLSASRPQDRQFILSSKKLLLSDSGFYLCAWSVSRDTYSNQPQHFGDGTRLSIL.